The 30 T cell receptor beta chains presented below share a single source sample, sequenced in a study of identical twins. From the 5' RACE reads, TCRdb called clonotypes with MiXCR, one entry per CDR3 protein. The sample yields 690,000 or so distinct CDR3 sequences, 8.5% to 9% seen once. These data are also associated with another study on yellow fever vaccine responses in identical twins.

The specimen was PBMCs. Receptors were obtained from a woman younger than 35 in good health.

This chain uses TRBV7-9 with TRBJ1-2; 7 nucleotides align to TRBD1. J was trimmed by 7 bases and V by 5 bases; bases with no gene match: 10. CDR1 and CDR2 from the germline V gene are SEHNR and FQNEAQ (reference sequence). This CDR3 is built from 14 residues. The CDR3 coding sequence is TGTGCCAGCAGCGTGCAACAGGGGTTTGCTGGCTACACCTTC. This translates into CASSVQQGFAGYTF.

This clonotype has at least ten counts. The CDR3 sequence is CSVEAGGPGNEQFF. The CDR3 DNA reads as TGCAGCGTTGAAGCGGGAGGGCCGGGCAATGAGCAGTTCTTC. The chain combines TRBV29-1 with TRBJ2-1; 8 bases fit TRBD2. The CDR3 spans 14 residues. CDR1 and CDR2 from the germline V gene are SQVTM and ANQGSEA. V lost 1 base and J lost 6; bases outside the gene matches: 5.

This clonotype was seen more than once but under ten times. The chain uses TRBV7-3 and TRBJ2-2, with 9 bases fitting TRBD1. With 5 bases clipped from V and 7 bases from J, the junction kept 8 bases outside the gene matches. The CDR3 sequence is 15 residues long. CDR1 and CDR2 (germline): SGHTA, FQGTGA. This chain's CDR3 is CASSVGTGLDGELFF. CDR3 in DNA: TGTGCCAGCAGCGTGGGGACAGGGTTAGACGGGGAGCTGTTTTTT.

This clonotype has more than one count but fewer than ten. The chain joins TRBV20-1 to TRBJ2-5; weak D call: TRBD2 (7 bases). The CDR3 has 13 amino acids. V gave up 2 bases and J gave up 9 bases, with 16 bases separating them. Germline V lookup: CDR1 DFQATT, CDR2 SNEGSKA (reference sequence). In DNA form, the CDR3 reads TGCAGTGCTAGATCCCCGGGGGGCGAGGCCCAGTACTTC. It yields the protein CSARSPGGEAQYF.

J is TRBJ2-3 and V is TRBV2, with D uncertain. The V gene lost 2 bases and the J gene lost 6 bases, with 12 bases spanning the gap. The CDR3 length is 14 residues. The V gene's germline CDR1 is SNHLY and CDR2 FYNNEI. DNA of the CDR3: TGTGCCAGCAGTGAATGGAGTGCCAGGGATACGCAGTATTTT. This gives the protein CASSEWSARDTQYF.

A note on this clonotype: Sequence at one end of the junction differs from germline and may be a read error. The gene calls are TRBV13 and TRBJ2-2; D not resolved. The CDR3 runs to 14 residues. Per the germline V gene, CDR1 is PRHDT and CDR2 is FYEKMQ (reference sequence). The CDR3 loop is CSSSLHYGAGELFF. CDR3 DNA: TGTTCCAGCAGCTTACACTATGGAGCCGGGGAGCTGTTTTTT.

Only a few counts were recorded for this clonotype. The chain carries TRBV4-3 and TRBJ2-3; TRBD2 aligns across 10 bases. CDR1 is LGHNA, CDR2 YSLEER, per germline. The CDR3 is made up of 18 amino acids. With V trimmed by 1 base and J by 4 bases, 11 bases remained unmatched. The CDR3 coding sequence is TGCGCCAGCAGCCAAGTTAAAGCGGGAGGGAGAGTGGCAGATACGCAGTATTTT. Translating gives CASSQVKAGGRVADTQYF.

This clonotype was picked up one time. The chain is built from TRBV2 and TRBJ1-6; TRBD1 might be the D (6 bases). With 6 bases removed from V and 10 bases from J, the gap between germline ends came to 16 bases. CDR3 length equals 14 residues. CDR1 SNHLY and CDR2 FYNNEI come from the germline V gene. The DNA for the CDR3 is TGTGCCAGCAGAGCAGGGGTGGCAGGCTCACCCCTCCACTTT. Its protein is CASRAGVAGSPLHF.

The rearrangement joins TRBV3-1 to TRBJ2-4, with D unresolved. The CDR3 sequence is 15 residues long. The germline V gene encodes CDR1 LGHDT and CDR2 YNNKEL (reference sequence). V shed 8 bases and J shed 0 bases, with 14 bases lying between them. CDR3 sequence (DNA): TGTGCCAGCTTGGCCTCCATAGGAGCCAAAAACATTCAGTACTTC. This encodes CASLASIGAKNIQYF.

This clonotype was seen ten or more times. This sequence joins TRBV29-1 and TRBJ2-7, with D maybe TRBD1 (5 bases). The CDR3 loop spans 14 amino acids. With 7 bases removed from V and 0 bases from J, the gap between germline ends came to 16 bases. Germline V CDR1 and CDR2: SQVTM, ANQGSEA. CDR3 in DNA: TGCAGCGCCGGCGTGGTAGGGGACTCCTACGAGCAGTACTTC. Its translation is CSAGVVGDSYEQYF.

The chain carries TRBV10-3 and TRBJ2-3, with 12 bases lining up with TRBD2. The V gene's germline CDR1 is ENHRY and CDR2 SYGVKD. This CDR3 comprises 17 residues. V lost 5 bases, J lost 5 bases, and 11 bases stayed unmatched. The CDR3 region is CAISPARTSGMGDTQYF. DNA for the CDR3: TGTGCCATCAGTCCCGCACGGACTAGCGGGATGGGAGATACGCAGTATTTT.

The chain joins TRBV6-2 or TRBV6-3 to TRBJ1-2; 7 bases match TRBD1. This CDR3 region has 12 residues. Germline V lookup: CDR1 MNHEY, CDR2 SVGEGT. The J segment lost 8 bases and the V segment lost 7 bases, leaving 7 bases of the junction unmatched. The CDR3 nucleotides read TGTGCCAGCAATGATGACAGGGAGGGCTACACCTTC. As protein: CASNDDREGYTF.

As to this clonotype: This CDR3 is missing its conserved last phenylalanine or tryptophan, likely due to a read error. This chain connects TRBV5-6 to TRBJ2-7, with a tentative D call TRBD1 (6 bases). Germline CDR1 is SGHDT and CDR2 is YYEEEE. V was shortened by 3 bases and J by 6 bases, with 13 bases between the two germline ends. This CDR3 has 13 amino acids. The DNA for the CDR3 is TGTGCCAGCAGCTACAGGGTTACTACCGAGCAGTACTAC. It codes for CASSYRVTTEQYY.

This chain joins TRBV29-1 and TRBJ2-7, with TRBD1 identical over 8 bases. Looked up from germline, CDR1 is SQVTM and CDR2 is ANQGSEA. The CDR3 sequence is 15 residues long. J lost 4 bases, V lost 4 bases, and 12 bases had no gene match. CDR3 nucleotides: TGCAGCGTTGGGCAGGGGGCACCCTCGGGATACGAGCAGTACTTC. Translating it yields CSVGQGAPSGYEQYF.

This clonotype came up many times. This chain connects TRBV12-3 or TRBV12-4 to TRBJ2-5; TRBD2 matches at 8 bases. CDR3 length equals 15 residues. V lost 3 bases to trimming and J lost 2 bases; unmatched junction nucleotides: 5. CDR3 sequence: CASSFPSGGQETQYF. As DNA, the CDR3 is TGTGCCAGCAGTTTCCCCAGCGGGGGACAAGAGACCCAGTACTTC.

The sample holds many counts of this clonotype. In nucleotides, the CDR3 is TGCAGCGCCCCCGGACAGGGATATGGCTACACCTTC. Amino acids: CSAPGQGYGYTF. This chain connects TRBV29-1 to TRBJ1-2, with 8 bases matching TRBD1. Germline V CDR1 and CDR2: SQVTM, ANQGSEA. J gave up 5 bases and V 7 bases, and 6 bases lay outside the gene matches. CDR3 length: 12 amino acids.

A few counts support this clonotype. The chain has TRBV7-9 and TRBJ2-6; D gene unclear. With 3 bases removed from V and 0 bases from J, the gap between germline ends came to 9 bases. The V gene's germline CDR1 is SEHNR and CDR2 FQNEAQ (reference sequence). This CDR3 has 16 amino acids. CDR3 nucleotide sequence: TGTGCCAGCAGCTTCCGACAACGCTCTGGGGCCAACGTCCTGACTTTC. This encodes CASSFRQRSGANVLTF.

The chain recombines TRBV5-6 with TRBJ2-7; 14 nucleotides agree with TRBD2. The CDR3 extends over 15 amino acids. Germline V gene sequence: CDR1 SGHDT, CDR2 YYEEEE. Trimming at V came to 3 bases and at J to 4 bases, leaving 3 bases not matched to a gene. The DNA of the CDR3 is TGTGCCAGCAGCTCGGGACTAGCGGGGGAATACGAGCAGTACTTC. Translation: CASSSGLAGEYEQYF. Full variable domain (remainder filled in from reference TRBV5-6 and TRBJ2-7): DAGVTQSPTHLIKTRGQQVTLRCSPKSGHDTVSWYQQALGQGPQFIFQYYEEEERQRGNFPDRFSGHQFPNYSSELNVNALLLGDSALYLCASSSGLAGEYEQYFGPGTRLTVT.

This clonotype was detected many times. The V gene is TRBV7-9, the J gene TRBJ1-6, with D possibly matching TRBD1 (6 bases). The V gene's germline CDR1 is SEHNR and CDR2 FQNEAQ (reference sequence). The CDR3 is made up of 14 amino acids. The V end lost 5 bases, the J end lost 7 bases, and 12 bases lay between the germline ends. For the CDR3, the DNA is TGTGCCAGCAGCGCCACAGGGCTGAATTCACCCCTCCACTTT. Protein: CASSATGLNSPLHF.

This clonotype has ten or more counts. J is TRBJ2-1 and V is TRBV2; D gene ambiguous. The CDR3 loop spans 13 amino acids. V was cut by 6 bases and J by 9 bases, with 15 bases left in between. The V gene's germline CDR1 is SNHLY and CDR2 FYNNEI. The CDR3 region has the DNA TGTGCCAGCAGGCCCAAAGGGTATCTTGAGCAGTTCTTC. The encoded protein is CASRPKGYLEQFF.

This clonotype was seen repeatedly, ten times or more. V and J are TRBV12-3 or TRBV12-4 and TRBJ2-7; D gene unclear. The V gene lost 5 bases and the J gene lost 7 bases, with 12 bases spanning the gap. The CDR3 consists of 12 residues. The CDR3 loop reads CASSPRVEEQYF. CDR3 bases: TGTGCCAGCAGTCCCCGTGTTGAAGAGCAGTACTTC.

In this sample, this clonotype turned up a few times. The chain has TRBV24-1 and TRBJ2-5; D assignment may be TRBD1 or TRBD2 (5 bases each). V dropped 4 bases and J dropped 2 bases, with 10 bases sitting between them. The CDR3 runs to 14 residues. Germline values: CDR1 KGHDR, CDR2 SFDVKD. For the CDR3, the DNA is TGTGCCACCAGTGAGAGGGGAATACAAGAGACCCAGTACTTC. Protein: CATSERGIQETQYF.

The gene calls are TRBV21-1 and TRBJ2-7; the D call in the table, TRBD1, was not verified against the DNA. TRBV21-1 represents a pseudogene. The CDR3 has 15 residues. CDR3 coding DNA: TGTGCCAGCAGCCCACGGGGCAGGGGGCGCGACGAGCAGTACTTC. The encoded protein is CASSPRGRGRDEQYF.

The DNA for the CDR3 is TGTGCCAGTAGTTTTACTACTAGTTCGCCGTTCTTC. Residues: CASSFTTSSPFF. The V and J genes are TRBV19 and TRBJ2-1; D may be TRBD2 (5 bases). Germline CDR1 and CDR2: LNHDA and SQIVND (reference sequence). V shed 5 bases and J shed 15 bases, with 17 bases lying between them. The CDR3 covers 12 residues.

This chain uses TRBV2 with TRBJ2-1; 10 nucleotides match TRBD2. Per germline, CDR1 SNHLY and CDR2 FYNNEI. J lost 0 bases, V lost 3 bases, and 11 bases had no gene match. The CDR3 consists of 19 residues. The CDR3 is CASSEQRGGGLSSYNEQFF. In nucleotides, the CDR3 is TGTGCCAGCAGTGAGCAGCGGGGGGGCGGGTTAAGCTCCTACAATGAGCAGTTCTTC.

V usage is TRBV12-5 and J usage is TRBJ2-1; TRBD2 matches 14 bases. Germline CDR1 LGHNT, CDR2 FRNRAP. CDR3 size: 18 residues. The CDR3 here is CASRTGGGTSGRGNEQFF. DNA of the CDR3: TGTGCCAGCAGGACCGGCGGGGGGACTAGCGGGAGAGGCAATGAGCAGTTCTTC.

This clonotype was detected many times. The chain carries TRBV15 and TRBJ2-7; D remains ambiguous. The CDR3 extends over 15 amino acids. V was clipped by 0 bases and J by 6 bases, with 15 bases between them. CDR1 is LNHNV and CDR2 is YYDKDF in the germline V gene (reference sequence). The CDR3 here is CATSRDVALTAEQYF. CDR3 DNA sequence: TGTGCCACCAGCAGAGATGTGGCCCTCACTGCCGAGCAGTACTTC.

The sample holds a few counts of this clonotype. CDR3 DNA: TGCGCCAGCAGCCTACGACAGGGGGCCGGTGGGGAGCTGTTTTTT. Protein: CASSLRQGAGGELFF. V gene TRBV5-1 combines with J gene TRBJ2-2; 10 nucleotides agree with TRBD1. The CDR3 runs to 15 residues. In germline, CDR1 is SGHRS, CDR2 YFSETQ. Unmatched junction bases numbered 8, after V lost 4 bases and J lost 8 bases.

This chain joins TRBV29-1 and TRBJ2-2; possibly TRBD1 for D (5 bases). This CDR3 has 12 amino acids. The V gene lost 7 bases and the J gene lost 5 bases, with 11 bases spanning the gap. Germline V gene lookup returns CDR1 SQVTM and CDR2 ANQGSEA. In DNA form, the CDR3 reads TGCAGCGCCCGGACACGAACCGGGGAGCTGTTTTTT. Translation gives CSARTRTGELFF.

This clonotype has a count of ten or more. This chain links TRBV7-9 with TRBJ2-7; D not certain. Deletions cut 6 bases from V and 3 bases from J, with 9 bases between. The CDR3 consists of 12 residues. The V gene's germline CDR1 is SEHNR and CDR2 FQNEAQ (reference sequence). In nucleotides, the CDR3 is TGTGCCAGCAGTTTACCCGGCTACGAGCAGTACTTC. Its translation is CASSLPGYEQYF. The variable domain in full, completed from reference TRBV7-9 and TRBJ2-7, reads DTGVSQNPRHKITKRGQNVTFRCDPISEHNRLYWYRQTLGQGPEFLTYFQNEAQLEKSRLLSDRFSAERPKGSFSTLEIQRTEQGDSAMYLCASSLPGYEQYFGPGTRLTVT.